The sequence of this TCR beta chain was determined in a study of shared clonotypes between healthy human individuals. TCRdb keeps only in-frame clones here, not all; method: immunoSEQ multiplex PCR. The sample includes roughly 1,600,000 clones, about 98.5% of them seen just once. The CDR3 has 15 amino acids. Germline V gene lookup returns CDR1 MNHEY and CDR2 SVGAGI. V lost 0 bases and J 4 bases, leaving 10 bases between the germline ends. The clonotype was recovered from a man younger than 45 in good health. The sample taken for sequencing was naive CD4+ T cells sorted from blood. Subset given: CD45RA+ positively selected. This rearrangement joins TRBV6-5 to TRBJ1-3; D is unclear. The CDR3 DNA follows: TGTGCCAGCAGTTACTCGGGTGGATTCGGAAACACCATATATTTT. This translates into CASSYSGGFGNTIYF.